A single sample gave rise to the 19 T cell receptor beta chains below, sequenced in a study of CDR3 diversity in severe acne. MiXCR was run by TCRdb on the PCR reads, yielding one entry per CDR3 protein. The sample lists more than 80,000 distinct CDR3 sequences, 45% to 55% occurring once. Sequencing was performed on blood. These receptor sequences come from a male donor with severe acne vulgaris.

This clonotype was found many times. CDR3 coding DNA: TGTGCCATCAGTGAAGGCAACACCATATATTTT. Its translation is CAISEGNTIYF. V and J are TRBV10-3 and TRBJ1-3; D gene ambiguous. The CDR3 has 11 amino acids. V lost 3 bases and J lost 7, with 4 bases in between. CDR1 is ENHRY and CDR2 is SYGVKD in the germline V gene.

This clonotype showed up many times. This chain connects TRBV6-1 to TRBJ2-3, with D possibly being TRBD1 (5 bases). V lost 2 bases, J lost 5 bases, and 17 bases lay in between. CDR1 is MNHNS and CDR2 is SASEGT in the germline V gene. The CDR3 covers 16 residues. CDR3 residues: CASSESPGQGEDTQYF. CDR3 DNA: TGTGCCAGCAGTGAAAGCCCTGGGCAGGGTGAAGATACGCAGTATTTT.

In its sample, this clonotype was seen a few times. The J gene is TRBJ2-3, the V gene TRBV28; 12 bases are a match to TRBD2. Germline lookup yields CDR1 MDHEN and CDR2 SYDVKM. V dropped 6 bases and J dropped 2; count of bases not matched to a gene: 12. The CDR3 is 18 amino acids. CDR3 loop: CASSSTITSGGYTDTQYF. CDR3 bases: TGTGCCAGCAGCTCCACAATTACTAGCGGGGGGTACACAGATACGCAGTATTTT. The entire variable domain, with the rest obtained from reference TRBV28 and TRBJ2-3, is as follows: DVKVTQSSRYLVKRTGEKVFLECVQDMDHENMFWYRQDPGLGLRLIYFSYDVKMKEKGDIPEGYSVSREKKERFSLILESASTNQTSMYLCASSSTITSGGYTDTQYFGPGTRLTVL.

This clonotype came up many times. The chain carries TRBV29-1 and TRBJ2-3; perhaps TRBD2 as D (5 bases). The CDR3 extends over 13 amino acids. Germline V CDR1 and CDR2: SQVTM, ANQGSEA. Trimming took off 4 bases at V and 4 bases at J, with 12 bases between the two ends. CDR3 in amino acids: CSVVEALADTQYF. The CDR3 DNA reads as TGCAGCGTTGTGGAGGCTTTGGCAGATACGCAGTATTTT.

The CDR3 DNA follows: TGTGCCAGCAGTGATGGGACAGATACGCAGTATTTT. Its protein product is CASSDGTDTQYF. V and J are TRBV6-1 and TRBJ2-3; no clear D. The CDR3 sequence is 12 residues long. V lost 3 bases to trimming and J lost 3 bases, with 4 bases between them. The germline CDR1 and CDR2 sequences are MNHNS and SASEGT.

The chain recombines TRBV4-3 with TRBJ2-7; D might be TRBD1 (6 bases). V shed 4 bases and J shed 0 bases, with 13 bases lying between them. Germline CDR1 is LGHNA and CDR2 is YSLEER. The CDR3 has 15 residues. The CDR3 nucleotides read TGCGCCAGCAGCCTTTACCCGGACAGCTCCTACGAGCAGTACTTC. It encodes CASSLYPDSSYEQYF.

This clonotype was seen many times. The chain carries TRBV12-3 or TRBV12-4 and TRBJ2-1; D possibly uses TRBD1 or TRBD2 (7 bases each). Trimming left V 3 bases short and J 7 bases short, with 19 bases between. CDR3 length: 16 amino acids. CDR3 protein: CASSFPGQGGRNEQFF. CDR3 in DNA: TGTGCCAGCAGTTTCCCCGGGCAGGGGGGGAGGAATGAGCAGTTCTTC.

The chain carries TRBV6-5 and TRBJ2-7, with 8 bases fitting TRBD1. The ends lost 8 bases at V and 1 base at J; junction bases unmatched: 7. The CDR3 covers 14 residues. The germline gives CDR1 MNHEY, CDR2 SVGAGI. The CDR3 DNA reads TGTGCCAGCCAAGCAGGGGGCGCTTCCTACGAGCAGTACTTC. Encoded protein: CASQAGGASYEQYF.

This clonotype has at least ten counts. The chain uses TRBV20-1 and TRBJ1-1; D possibly corresponds to TRBD1 (6 bases). The CDR3 is 13 residues long. V shed 5 bases and J shed 4 bases, with 14 bases lying between them. Germline V gives CDR1 DFQATT, CDR2 SNEGSKA (reference sequence). CDR3 coding DNA: TGCAGTGCTCCCAGGGGTGTGGGCACTGAAGCTTTCTTT. Translating it yields CSAPRGVGTEAFF.

This clonotype is labeled medium-sized. The CDR3 DNA sequence: TGTGCCACCAGTGACGTGGACAGCTACAATGAGCAGTTCTTC. Its translation is CATSDVDSYNEQFF. The chain carries TRBV24-1 and TRBJ2-1, with TRBD1 as a possible D gene (6 bases). Germline CDR1 and CDR2: KGHDR and SFDVKD. V gave up 4 bases and J gave up 3 bases, with 9 bases separating them. The CDR3 extends over 14 amino acids.

The chain recombines TRBV12-3 or TRBV12-4 with TRBJ2-7, with 8 bases fitting TRBD2. This CDR3 region has 15 residues. Unmatched junction bases numbered 13, after V lost 4 bases and J lost 8 bases. The CDR3 nucleotides are TGTGCCAGCAGTTCTTACGGGACTAGAGCAAGTCAGCAGTACTTC. Translation: CASSSYGTRASQQYF.

V gene TRBV7-2 combines with J gene TRBJ1-4; D gene ambiguous. V was pared by 5 bases and J by 8 bases, with 12 bases between. Per germline, CDR1 SGHTA and CDR2 FQGNSA. The CDR3 loop spans 13 amino acids. For the CDR3, the DNA is TGTGCCAGCAGCCTCAAAGGCCCCGAAAAACTGTTTTTT. This encodes CASSLKGPEKLFF.

This clonotype was observed many times. The rearrangement uses TRBV20-1 and TRBJ2-4; D not certain. Trimming removed 3 bases from V and 0 bases from J, with 9 bases in between. The germline gives CDR1 DFQATT, CDR2 SNEGSKA (reference sequence). The CDR3 consists of 14 residues. CDR3 DNA sequence: TGCAGTGCTAGGCACCCGGGAGCCAAAAACATTCAGTACTTC. Its translation: CSARHPGAKNIQYF.

As for this clonotype: Being one base from a much bigger clone, this may be a read error. The chain combines TRBV29-1 with TRBJ2-1; weak D call: TRBD1 (6 bases). In germline, CDR1 is SQVTM, CDR2 ANQGSEA. There are 14 residues in the CDR3. CDR3 residues: CSVPGHTTYNERFF. CDR3 bases: TGCAGCGTTCCGGGACATACCACCTACAATGAGCGGTTCTTC.

Of note for this clonotype: This may be a read error: a much more frequent sequence differs by one nucleotide. The rearrangement joins TRBV12-3 or TRBV12-4 to TRBJ2-7, with TRBD2 identical over 11 bases. This CDR3 is built from 17 residues. This CDR3 reads CASSLMLAGGPSYERYF. In DNA, the CDR3 is TGTGCCAGCAGTTTAATGCTAGCGGGAGGCCCTTCCTACGAGCGGTACTTC.

The chain employs TRBV6-5 and TRBJ2-2; 8 bases fit TRBD2. CDR3 length equals 13 residues. CDR1 and CDR2 (germline): MNHEY, SVGAGI. Unmatched junction bases numbered 6, after V lost 11 bases and J lost 4 bases. Here the CDR3 reads CAGFRGGTGELFF. The CDR3 nucleotides read TGTGCCGGTTTCCGGGGGGGCACCGGGGAGCTGTTTTTT.

This clonotype was detected a few times. V and J are TRBV7-9 and TRBJ2-6, with D possibly being TRBD1 or TRBD2 (5 bases each). Germline V lookup: CDR1 SEHNR, CDR2 FQNEAQ (reference sequence). This CDR3 comprises 17 residues. Trimming took off 1 base at V and 4 bases at J, with 14 bases between the two ends. CDR3: CASSLDLGAPGANVLTF. The CDR3 bases are TGTGCCAGCAGCTTAGATCTCGGGGCGCCGGGGGCCAACGTCCTGACTTTC.

This clonotype was observed a handful of times. A read error may explain this, as a much larger clone is one base away. The chain recombines TRBV20-1 with TRBJ2-7; 8 bases fit TRBD2. In germline, CDR1 is DFQATT, CDR2 SNEGSKA (reference sequence). This CDR3 contains 15 residues. The DNA for the CDR3 is TGCAGTGCAACCCTAACGGGAGGGGGGTCCTTCGAGCAGTACGTC. It yields the protein CSATLTGGGSFEQYV.

The V and J genes are TRBV12-3 or TRBV12-4 and TRBJ2-6; D unclear. This CDR3 is built from 16 residues. Trimming removed 5 bases from V and 1 base from J, with 12 bases in between. CDR3 in amino acids: CASSPDPGSGANVLTF. The CDR3 nucleotides read TGTGCCAGCAGTCCCGATCCCGGTTCTGGGGCCAACGTCCTGACTTTC.